This T cell receptor (beta chain) came from a study of blood T cell repertoires in COVID-19. Across the whole study: COVID-19 samples collected from the United States, Italy and Spain covered acute and convalescent phases. Nucleic acid was either cDNA or gDNA, and it came from T cells, B-cell-depleted T cells, or PBMCs.

Trimming took off 0 bases at V and 3 bases at J, with 9 bases between the two ends. Germline V gene data show CDR1 as LGHNA and CDR2 as YSLEER. The CDR3 is made up of 15 amino acids. Original analysis: Amplification of reference gene primers was used by the study to estimate nucleated cell counts. TCRdb keeps only in-frame clones here, not all; method: immunoSEQ multiplex PCR. That table is the source of V, J and clone size, and D and trimming were worked out from the DNA. This sample has 120,000 to 150,000 clones, with about nine tenths found just once. The sequence was collected from a human donor in a cohort sampled during active COVID-19. The rearrangement joins TRBV4-3 to TRBJ1-3; D perhaps matches TRBD1 (5 bases). The sample taken for sequencing was peripheral blood. In nucleotides, the CDR3 is TGCGCCAGCAGCCAAGACAGGGCTGGTGGAAACACCATATATTTT. This codes for CASSQDRAGGNTIYF.